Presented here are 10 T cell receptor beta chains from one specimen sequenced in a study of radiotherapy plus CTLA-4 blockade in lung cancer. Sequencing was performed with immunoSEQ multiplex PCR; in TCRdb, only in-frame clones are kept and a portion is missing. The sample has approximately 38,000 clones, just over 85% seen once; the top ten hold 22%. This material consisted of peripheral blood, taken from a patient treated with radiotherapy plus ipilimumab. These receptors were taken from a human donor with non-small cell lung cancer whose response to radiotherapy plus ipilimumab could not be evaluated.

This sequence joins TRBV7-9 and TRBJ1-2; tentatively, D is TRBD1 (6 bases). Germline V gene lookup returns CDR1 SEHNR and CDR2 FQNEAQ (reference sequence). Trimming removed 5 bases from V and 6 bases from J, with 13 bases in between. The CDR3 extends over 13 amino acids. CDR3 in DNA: TGTGCCAGCAGCCCCGGGACAACCCATGGCTACACCTTC. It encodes CASSPGTTHGYTF.

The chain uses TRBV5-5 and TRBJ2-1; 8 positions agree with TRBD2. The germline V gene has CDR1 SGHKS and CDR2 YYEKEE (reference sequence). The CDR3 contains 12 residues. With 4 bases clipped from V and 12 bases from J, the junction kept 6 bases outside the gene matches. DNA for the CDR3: TGTGCCAGCAGCAACGCGGGAGGACGGCAGTTCTTC. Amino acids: CASSNAGGRQFF.

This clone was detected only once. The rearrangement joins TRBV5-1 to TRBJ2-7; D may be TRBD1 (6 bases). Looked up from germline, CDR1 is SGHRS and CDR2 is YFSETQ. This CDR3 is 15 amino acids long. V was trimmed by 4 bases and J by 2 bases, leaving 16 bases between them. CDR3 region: CASSPLPGAPYEQYF. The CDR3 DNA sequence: TGCGCCAGCAGCCCGCTCCCAGGGGCGCCCTACGAGCAGTACTTC.

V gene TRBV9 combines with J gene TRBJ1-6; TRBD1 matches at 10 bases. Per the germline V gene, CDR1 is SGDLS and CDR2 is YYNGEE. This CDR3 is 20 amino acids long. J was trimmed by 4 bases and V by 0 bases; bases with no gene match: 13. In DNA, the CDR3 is TGTGCCAGCAGCGTAGTGGCCGGGACAGGGGCCGGAGTTTATAATTCACCCCTCCACTTT. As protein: CASSVVAGTGAGVYNSPLHF.

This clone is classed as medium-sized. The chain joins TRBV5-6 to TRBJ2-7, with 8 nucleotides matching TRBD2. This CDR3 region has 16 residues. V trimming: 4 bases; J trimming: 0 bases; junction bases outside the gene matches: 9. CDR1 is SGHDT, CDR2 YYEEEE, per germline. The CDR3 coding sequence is TGTGCCAGCAGCCACGCTAGCGGGCCCCCCTCCTACGAGCAGTACTTC. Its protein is CASSHASGPPSYEQYF.

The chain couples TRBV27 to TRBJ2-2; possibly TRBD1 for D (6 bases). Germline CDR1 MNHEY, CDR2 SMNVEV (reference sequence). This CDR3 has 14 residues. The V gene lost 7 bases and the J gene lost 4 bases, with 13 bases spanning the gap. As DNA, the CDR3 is TGTGCCAGCAAAAGGCAGGGGACCACCGGGGAGCTGTTTTTT. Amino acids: CASKRQGTTGELFF.

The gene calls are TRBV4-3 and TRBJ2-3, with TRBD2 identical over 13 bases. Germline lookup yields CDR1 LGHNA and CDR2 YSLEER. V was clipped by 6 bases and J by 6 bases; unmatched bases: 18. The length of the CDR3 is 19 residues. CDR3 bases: TGCGCCAGCAGTTGGGGTGGGGGGTTGACTAGCGGGGGGCATGATACGCAGTATTTT. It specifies CASSWGGGLTSGGHDTQYF.

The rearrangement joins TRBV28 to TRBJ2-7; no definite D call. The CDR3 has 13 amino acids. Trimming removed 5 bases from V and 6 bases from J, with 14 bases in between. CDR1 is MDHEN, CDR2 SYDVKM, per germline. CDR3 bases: TGTGCCAGCAGTCCCCAAAACGCGCGCGAGCAGTACTTC. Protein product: CASSPQNAREQYF.

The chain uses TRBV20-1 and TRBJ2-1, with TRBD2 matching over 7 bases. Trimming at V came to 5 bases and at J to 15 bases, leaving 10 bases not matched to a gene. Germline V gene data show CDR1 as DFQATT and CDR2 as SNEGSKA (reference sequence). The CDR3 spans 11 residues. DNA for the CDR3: TGCAGTGCTGACTATGCGGGAGTGTGGTTCTTC. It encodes CSADYAGVWFF.

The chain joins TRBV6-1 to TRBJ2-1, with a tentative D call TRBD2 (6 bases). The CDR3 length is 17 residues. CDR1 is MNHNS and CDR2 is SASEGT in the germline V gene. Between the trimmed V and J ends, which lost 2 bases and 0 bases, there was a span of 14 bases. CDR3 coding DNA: TGTGCCAGCAGTGAATTGGAGGGCTCCAGCTCCTACAATGAGCAGTTCTTC. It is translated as CASSELEGSSSYNEQFF.